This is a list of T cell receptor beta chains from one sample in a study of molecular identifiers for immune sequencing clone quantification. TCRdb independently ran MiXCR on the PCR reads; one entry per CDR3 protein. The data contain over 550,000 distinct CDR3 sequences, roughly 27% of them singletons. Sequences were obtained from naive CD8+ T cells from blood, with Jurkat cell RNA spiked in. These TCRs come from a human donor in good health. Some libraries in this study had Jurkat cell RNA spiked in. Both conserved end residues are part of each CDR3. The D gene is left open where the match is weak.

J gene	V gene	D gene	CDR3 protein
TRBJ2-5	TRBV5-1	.	CASSARGIGETQYF
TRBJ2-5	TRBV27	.	CASSSGREETQYF
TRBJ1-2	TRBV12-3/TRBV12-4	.	CASSLVATMEGVFDYGYTF
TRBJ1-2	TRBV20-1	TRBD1	CSAETGLGYYGYTF
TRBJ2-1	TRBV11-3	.	CASSFRTGKYDEQFF
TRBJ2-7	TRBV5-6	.	CASSFMVNRDEQYF
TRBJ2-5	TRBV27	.	CASRITGFQETQYF
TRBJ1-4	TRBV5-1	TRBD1	CASSLVGQGASNEKLFF
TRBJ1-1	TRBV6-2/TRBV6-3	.	CASSETVWDTEAFF
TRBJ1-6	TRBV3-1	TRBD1	CASSPRDRVRPYNSPLHF
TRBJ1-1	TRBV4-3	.	CASSARQGTEAFF
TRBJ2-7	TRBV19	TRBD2	CASSAGGGGAQYF
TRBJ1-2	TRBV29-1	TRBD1	CSVEVPGQVNWGYTF
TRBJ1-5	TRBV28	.	CASSSRYSVNSNQPQHF
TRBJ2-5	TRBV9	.	CASSVGGGPGETQYF
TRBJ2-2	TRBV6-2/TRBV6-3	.	CASSSVTSWTGELFF
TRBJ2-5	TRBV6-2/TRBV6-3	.	CASRVAWGETQYF
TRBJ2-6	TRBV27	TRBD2	CASSLFGLAGDPGANVLTF
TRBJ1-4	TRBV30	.	CAWSGTDIHGAATNEKLFF
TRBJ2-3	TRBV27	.	CASCQWAGASDTQYF